The entry below describes one T cell receptor (beta chain). The antigen remains undetermined. The missing CDR3 end, 3 residues past where the read stops, is filled in from the germline J gene. CDR1 is SGHRS, CDR2 YFSETQ, per germline. The CDR3 loop spans 12 amino acids. Trimming took 1 base from V and 7 from J, leaving 6 bases between them. This entry belongs to a study of T cells in women clearing cervical HPV infection. For the study at large: Control women cleared a single incident HPV16 infection within 12 months.

This table comes from immunoSEQ multiplex PCR, and its TCRdb copy is limited to in-frame clones, with some not included. The clone table shows around 35,000 clones, with the ten largest holding roughly 1.5%. The study, taken as a whole, reports: TRBV6-7 relative abundance averaged 0.11% in cases and more than 0.15% in controls. Each sample's T-cell count was unknown, possibly confounding richness.

All participants had a single incident cervical HPV16 infection, and prevalent HPV16 infections were excluded. This chain connects TRBV5-1 to TRBJ2-1, with D unresolved. The sequence was collected from a woman between 18 and 70 years old with a cervical HPV16 infection that either progressed to CIN3+ or cleared (not recorded which). Material: blood buffy coat. CDR3 in amino acids: CASSLQGNEQFF. The DNA read from the CDR3 is TGCGCCAGCAGCTTGCAAGGGAATGAG.